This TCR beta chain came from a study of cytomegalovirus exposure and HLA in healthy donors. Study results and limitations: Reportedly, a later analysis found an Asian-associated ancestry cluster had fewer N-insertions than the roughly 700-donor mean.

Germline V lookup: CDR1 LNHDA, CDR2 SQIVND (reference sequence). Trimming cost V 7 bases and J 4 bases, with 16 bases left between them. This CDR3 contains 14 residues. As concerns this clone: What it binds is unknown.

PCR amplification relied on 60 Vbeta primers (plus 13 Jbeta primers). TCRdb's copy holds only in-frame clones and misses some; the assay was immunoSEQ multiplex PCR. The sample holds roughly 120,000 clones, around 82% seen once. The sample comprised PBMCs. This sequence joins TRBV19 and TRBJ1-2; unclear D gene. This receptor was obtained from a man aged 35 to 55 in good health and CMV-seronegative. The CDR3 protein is CASIKEGSGYGYTF. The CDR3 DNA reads TGTGCCAGTATCAAGGAGGGTTCAGGCTATGGCTACACCTTC.